The 30 T cell receptor beta chains given below trace back to one sample, sequenced in a study of blood T cells in healthy people across ages. A J-beta primer mix and a sample-barcoded 5' primer were used in a second PCR of about 7 to 12 cycles. Each CDR3 protein gets one entry after TCRdb re-called the 5' RACE reads with MiXCR. The repertoire holds over a million distinct CDR3 sequences, with 59% as singletons. Sequencing was done on a sample of blood. These TCRs come from a man aged 18 to 35 in good health.

The chain combines TRBV7-2 with TRBJ2-7, with no clear D. The CDR3 runs 12 residues. Germline CDR1 SGHTA, CDR2 FQGNSA. Trimming took off 6 bases at V and 4 bases at J, with 10 bases between the two ends. CDR3 in amino acids: CASSSTWYEQYF. The CDR3, as DNA: TGTGCCAGCAGTTCTACGTGGTACGAGCAGTACTTC.

This clonotype was observed a few times. The V call is TRBV5-1, the J call TRBJ2-5; TRBD2 agrees at 11 bases. This CDR3 contains 16 residues. The germline V gene encodes CDR1 SGHRS and CDR2 YFSETQ. V dropped 3 bases and J dropped 1; count of bases not matched to a gene: 5. CDR3 sequence reads: CASSSGLAGFQETQYF. The CDR3 DNA follows: TGCGCCAGCAGCTCCGGACTAGCGGGTTTCCAAGAGACCCAGTACTTC. Complete variable domain (other parts from reference TRBV5-1 and TRBJ2-5): KAGVTQTPRYLIKTRGQQVTLSCSPISGHRSVSWYQQTPGQGLQFLFEYFSETQRNKGNFPGRFSGRQFSNSRSEMNVSTLELGDSALYLCASSSGLAGFQETQYFGPGTRLLVL.

This clonotype was detected only a few times. The V call is TRBV7-2, the J call TRBJ2-5, with D perhaps matching TRBD2 (6 bases). The closer fit of TRBJ2-7 to the DNA end suggests the J call may be wrong. This CDR3 region has 13 residues. Germline CDR1 and CDR2: SGHTA and FQGNSA. CDR3 protein: CASSFGREDEQYF. The CDR3 DNA sequence: TGTGCCAGCAGCTTCGGCAGGGAGGACGAGCAGTACTTC.

CDR3 residues: CATSIAGRDEQYF. CDR3 sequence (DNA): TGCGCCACCTCTATTGCTGGGAGAGACGAGCAGTACTTC. The V gene is TRBV5-1, the J gene TRBJ2-5, with D perhaps TRBD2 (5 bases). Gene TRBJ2-7 matches the end of the DNA better, so the J call may be wrong. The CDR3 consists of 13 residues. CDR1 and CDR2 from the germline V gene are SGHRS and YFSETQ.

J is TRBJ2-1 and V is TRBV28, with a tentative D call TRBD2 (5 bases). The CDR3 has 13 amino acids. Per the germline V gene, CDR1 is MDHEN and CDR2 is SYDVKM. V was pared by 5 bases and J by 11 bases, with 16 bases between. CDR3 nucleotide sequence: TGTGCCAGCAGTCCCCCCTCCGGGATTAAGCAGTTCTTC. Its translation: CASSPPSGIKQFF.

This clonotype was detected only a few times. CDR3 sequence: CASTSYPIAKNIQYF. The DNA for the CDR3 is TGTGCCAGCACTAGTTACCCCATAGCCAAAAACATTCAGTACTTC. The V call is TRBV6-1, the J call TRBJ2-4; D is unresolved. The CDR3 extends over 15 amino acids. Trimming took off 7 bases at V and 0 bases at J, with 13 bases between the two ends. CDR1 is MNHNS and CDR2 is SASEGT in the germline V gene.

This clonotype appeared a single time. J is TRBJ1-4 and V is TRBV2, with D perhaps matching TRBD1 (5 bases). This CDR3 comprises 13 residues. Germline V gives CDR1 SNHLY, CDR2 FYNNEI. V was cut by 11 bases and J by 5 bases, with 15 bases left in between. The CDR3 bases are TGTGCCGGTAGGGGACTTCGAAATGAAAAACTGTTTTTT. Its translation is CAGRGLRNEKLFF.

The sample holds a few counts of this clonotype. V and J are TRBV4-3 and TRBJ2-1; 9 nucleotides line up with TRBD2. The CDR3 contains 16 residues. V lost 0 bases and J lost 6; bases outside the gene matches: 6. The germline V gene encodes CDR1 LGHNA and CDR2 YSLEER. The CDR3 coding sequence is TGCGCCAGCAGCCAAGATGTAGCGGGGGCGGTCAATGAGCAGTTCTTC. Its translation is CASSQDVAGAVNEQFF.

The table lists this clonotype with a few counts. The V gene is TRBV4-1, the J gene TRBJ2-3; 10 bases agree with TRBD1. The CDR3 contains 15 residues. V shed 5 bases, J shed 2 bases, and the junction held 4 bases outside the gene matches. The germline gives CDR1 MGHRA, CDR2 YSYEKL. CDR3 amino acids: CASSEDRGFTDTQYF. The CDR3 DNA reads TGCGCCAGCAGCGAGGACAGGGGGTTCACAGATACGCAGTATTTT.

Concerning this clonotype: Sequence at one end of the junction differs from germline and may be a read error. The chain links TRBV3-1 to TRBJ2-1; 8 nucleotides match TRBD1. Germline V gene data show CDR1 as LGHDT and CDR2 as YNNKEL (reference sequence). The CDR3 covers 16 residues. CDR3 nucleotide sequence: TGTGCCGGCAGCCTAAGCGGCAGGGGGCTATACAATGAGCAGTTCTTC. It is translated as CAGSLSGRGLYNEQFF.

This clonotype was detected only a few times. The chain is built from TRBV5-6 and TRBJ2-3; 8 nucleotides match TRBD2. The ends lost 0 bases at V and 2 bases at J; junction bases unmatched: 2. Germline V gives CDR1 SGHDT, CDR2 YYEEEE. This CDR3 region has 15 residues. CDR3 sequence reads: CASSLERGITDTQYF. The DNA for the CDR3 is TGTGCCAGCAGCTTGGAGCGGGGGATCACAGATACGCAGTATTTT.

The chain uses TRBV27 and TRBJ1-4, with 9 bases identical to TRBD1. Trimming took 6 bases from V and 6 from J; bases not matched to a gene: 5. This CDR3 is built from 14 residues. CDR1 and CDR2 from the germline V gene are MNHEY and SMNVEV (reference sequence). CDR3 sequence reads: CASRPGTGYEKLFF. CDR3 nucleotide sequence: TGTGCCAGCAGGCCCGGGACAGGGTATGAAAAACTGTTTTTT.

The chain carries TRBV4-3 and TRBJ2-3; possibly TRBD2 for D (5 bases). The CDR3 sequence is 15 residues long. Germline assignment: CDR1 LGHNA and CDR2 YSLEER. V shed 1 base and J shed 1 base, with 9 bases lying between them. CDR3 DNA sequence: TGCGCCAGCAGCCAAGGAGGGTGGGGCACAGATACGCAGTATTTT. This translates into CASSQGGWGTDTQYF.

The chain joins TRBV20-1 to TRBJ2-1, with 7 bases lining up with TRBD2. V lost 0 bases and J lost 8; bases outside the gene matches: 10. Germline-derived CDR1 and CDR2 are DFQATT and SNEGSKA (reference sequence). CDR3 length: 15 residues. CDR3 residues: CSARDTLGLGDEQFF. CDR3 nucleotide sequence: TGCAGTGCTAGAGACACCCTAGGACTAGGGGATGAGCAGTTCTTC.

This clonotype came up many times. CDR3 sequence: CSARESGVDTGELFF. The DNA of the CDR3 is TGCAGTGCTAGAGAGAGCGGGGTCGACACCGGGGAGCTGTTTTTT. The J gene is TRBJ2-2, the V gene TRBV20-1; 7 bases map to TRBD2. Germline V gene data show CDR1 as DFQATT and CDR2 as SNEGSKA (reference sequence). The CDR3 extends over 15 amino acids. Trimming at V came to 0 bases and at J to 3 bases, leaving 4 bases not matched to a gene.

The rearrangement joins TRBV29-1 to TRBJ2-7; D tentatively reads TRBD1 or TRBD2 (5 bases each). The CDR3 is 10 residues long. Germline loops: CDR1 SQVTM, CDR2 ANQGSEA. The V end was cut by 4 bases, the J end by 6 bases, with 7 bases between. The CDR3 reads CSVGGAEQYF. DNA of the CDR3: TGCAGCGTTGGAGGGGCCGAGCAGTACTTC.

This clonotype was observed at least ten times. The chain recombines TRBV5-1 with TRBJ2-7; D is unresolved. This CDR3 has 12 amino acids. V shed 2 bases and J shed 10 bases, with 13 bases lying between them. Germline values: CDR1 SGHRS, CDR2 YFSETQ. The CDR3 reads CASSFTQGIQYF. CDR3 DNA: TGCGCCAGCAGCTTTACTCAAGGAATTCAGTACTTC.

This clonotype was detected only a few times. The chain is built from TRBV4-1 and TRBJ2-3, with 9 nucleotides matching TRBD2. The CDR3 length is 17 residues. Germline values: CDR1 MGHRA, CDR2 YSYEKL. With V trimmed by 0 bases and J by 4 bases, 8 bases remained unmatched. CDR3 coding DNA: TGCGCCAGCAGCCAAGATAAGCGGGGGGTAGGTGCAGATACGCAGTATTTT. Protein: CASSQDKRGVGADTQYF.

This clonotype has more than one count but fewer than ten. V and J are TRBV11-2 and TRBJ2-1, with 8 positions matching TRBD2. Germline loops: CDR1 SGHAT, CDR2 FQNNGV. The CDR3 spans 15 residues. Trimming cost V 5 bases and J 15 bases; bases outside gene matches: 18. This chain's CDR3 is CASSETGTRPMSTFF. As DNA, the CDR3 is TGTGCCAGCAGCGAAACCGGGACTAGACCAATGAGCACGTTCTTC.

This clonotype has more than one count but fewer than ten. V usage is TRBV27 and J usage is TRBJ1-2; D is unclear. The CDR3 contains 13 residues. The V end was cut by 7 bases, the J end by 4 bases, with 13 bases between. Germline V gene lookup returns CDR1 MNHEY and CDR2 SMNVEV (reference sequence). CDR3 in DNA: TGTGCCAGCATGTCAGCTCTAACCTATGGCTACACCTTC. Protein product: CASMSALTYGYTF.

The chain employs TRBV20-1 and TRBJ2-7; unclear D gene. Trimming pared 0 bases from V and 6 bases from J, leaving 6 bases between. The germline V gene has CDR1 DFQATT and CDR2 SNEGSKA (reference sequence). The CDR3 totals 11 residues. CDR3 region: CSARDLGEQYF. CDR3 bases: TGCAGTGCTAGAGATCTCGGCGAGCAGTACTTC.

The V gene is TRBV20-1, the J gene TRBJ2-3, with D unresolved. Germline loops: CDR1 DFQATT, CDR2 SNEGSKA (reference sequence). Deletions cut 6 bases from V and 7 bases from J, with 17 bases between. The CDR3 runs 13 residues. CDR3: CSADDTVGYTQYF. The CDR3 nucleotides read TGCAGTGCCGACGATACTGTAGGGTATACGCAGTATTTT.

The CDR3 protein is CSVAGSPYNEQYF. The DNA of the CDR3 is TGCAGCGTTGCGGGTAGTCCATACAATGAGCAGTACTTC. J is TRBJ2-1 and V is TRBV29-1; D gene unclear. The better agreement between TRBJ2-7 and the DNA end casts doubt on the J call. The germline gives CDR1 SQVTM, CDR2 ANQGSEA. The CDR3 consists of 13 residues.

This clonotype came up once. DNA of the CDR3: TGCGCCAGCAGCTCGCGGGGGGTATCCTACAATGAGCAGTTCTTC. This translates into CASSSRGVSYNEQFF. V usage is TRBV4-3 and J usage is TRBJ2-1; 8 bases line up with TRBD2. V lost 5 bases to trimming and J lost 1 base; unmatched junction nucleotides: 4. Germline CDR1 is LGHNA and CDR2 is YSLEER. The CDR3 consists of 15 residues.

The chain carries TRBV7-9 and TRBJ2-4; D might be TRBD2 (5 bases). The V gene lost 2 bases and the J gene lost 5 bases, with 10 bases spanning the gap. The CDR3 covers 14 residues. The germline V gene has CDR1 SEHNR and CDR2 FQNEAQ (reference sequence). The CDR3 sequence: CASSLPAEENIQYF. DNA for the CDR3: TGTGCCAGCAGCTTACCCGCGGAGGAAAACATTCAGTACTTC.

The V call is TRBV18, the J call TRBJ2-5; possible D gene TRBD1, 5 bases. Trimming shortened V by 6 bases and J by 5 bases, and 13 bases separated the two germline ends. This CDR3 spans 13 amino acids. Germline CDR1 KGHSH, CDR2 LQKENI. The DNA for the CDR3 is TGTGCCAGCTCTCCCACACCAGGGGAGACCCAGTACTTC. This codes for CASSPTPGETQYF.

This sequence joins TRBV6-5 and TRBJ2-3; D is perhaps TRBD1 or TRBD2 (5 bases each). The CDR3 runs 13 residues. Per germline, CDR1 MNHEY and CDR2 SVGAGI. The V end lost 8 bases, the J end lost 1 base, and 10 bases lay between the germline ends. CDR3 in amino acids: CASRDGRTDTQYF. The CDR3 DNA reads as TGTGCCAGCCGGGACGGACGCACAGATACGCAGTATTTT.

The chain is built from TRBV29-1 and TRBJ2-1; a weak D match, TRBD2 (5 bases). The DNA end lines up better with TRBJ2-7; the J call may be wrong. CDR1 and CDR2 from the germline V gene are SQVTM and ANQGSEA. This CDR3 region has 16 residues. The CDR3 spells CSVVGLLALSYNEQYF. CDR3 in DNA: TGCAGCGTTGTAGGACTCCTTGCCCTCTCCTACAATGAGCAGTACTTC.

This clonotype was detected only once. The chain joins TRBV28 to TRBJ2-2; tentative D call: TRBD2 (6 bases). Germline-derived CDR1 and CDR2 are MDHEN and SYDVKM. Deletions cut 8 bases from V and 6 bases from J, with 13 bases between. The CDR3 totals 13 residues. The CDR3 spells CASWRAPPGELFF. The CDR3, as DNA: TGTGCCAGCTGGAGGGCCCCCCCCGGGGAGCTGTTTTTT.

The J gene is TRBJ2-1, the V gene TRBV29-1; D remains ambiguous. The CDR3 consists of 13 residues. In germline, CDR1 is SQVTM, CDR2 ANQGSEA. Trimming cost V 4 bases and J 0 bases, with 7 bases left between them. The CDR3 protein is CSVGLSSYNEQFF. The DNA of the CDR3 is TGCAGCGTTGGTCTTAGCTCCTACAATGAGCAGTTCTTC.